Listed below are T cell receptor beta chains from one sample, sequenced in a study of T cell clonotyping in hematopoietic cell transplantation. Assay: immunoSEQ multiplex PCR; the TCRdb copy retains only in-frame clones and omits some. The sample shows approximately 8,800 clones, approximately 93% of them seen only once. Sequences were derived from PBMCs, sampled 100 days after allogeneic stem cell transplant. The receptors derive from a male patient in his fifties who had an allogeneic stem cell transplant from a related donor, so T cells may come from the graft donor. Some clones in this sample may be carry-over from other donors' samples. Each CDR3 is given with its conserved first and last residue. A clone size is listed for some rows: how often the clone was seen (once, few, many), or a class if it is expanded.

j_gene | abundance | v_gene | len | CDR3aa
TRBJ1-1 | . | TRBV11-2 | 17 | CASRLGWPRTPNTEAFF
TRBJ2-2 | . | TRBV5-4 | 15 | CASSLDQMNTGELFF
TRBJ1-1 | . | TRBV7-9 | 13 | CASTVDIGTEAFF
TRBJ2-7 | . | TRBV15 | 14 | CATSRGQGAREQYF
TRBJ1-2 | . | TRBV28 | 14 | CASSLLQGNRGYTF
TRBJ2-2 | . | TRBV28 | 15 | CASRAGTANTGELFF
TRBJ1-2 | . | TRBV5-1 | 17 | CASSLEVGERGYYGYTF
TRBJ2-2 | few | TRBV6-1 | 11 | CASVLIGELFF
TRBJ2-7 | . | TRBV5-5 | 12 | CASSLSSYEQYF
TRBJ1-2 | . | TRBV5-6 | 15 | CASSKTGAAAYGYTF
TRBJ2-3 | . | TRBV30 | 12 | CAWGDSRETQYF
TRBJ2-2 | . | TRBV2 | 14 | CASKAQGPTGELFF
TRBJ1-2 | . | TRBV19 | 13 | CASNEGARAGYTF
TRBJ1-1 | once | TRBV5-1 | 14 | CASSLGDWNTEAFF
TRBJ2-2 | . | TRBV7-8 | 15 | CASSQRAGNTGELFF
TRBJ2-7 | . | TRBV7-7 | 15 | CASSLGPGLGSEQYF
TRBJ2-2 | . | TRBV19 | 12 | CASRIPPGELFF
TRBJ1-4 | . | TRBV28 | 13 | CASKVGRAEKLFF
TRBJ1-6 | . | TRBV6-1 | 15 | CASSDRQGGNSPLHF
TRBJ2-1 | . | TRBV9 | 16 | CASSLRTSGRGSEQFF
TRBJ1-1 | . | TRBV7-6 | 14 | CASSLGHANTEAFF
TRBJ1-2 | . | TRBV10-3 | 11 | CAISDQYGYTF
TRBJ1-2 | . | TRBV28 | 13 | CASSLTANYGYTF